The 19 T cell receptor beta chains listed next were all sequenced from one sample in a study of patients and donors after allogeneic stem cell transplantation. TCRdb analysed the RT-PCR reads with MiXCR anew, one entry per CDR3 protein. The sample lists about 87,000 distinct CDR3 sequences; approximately 5.2% were seen once. Input material: blood, either unsorted or a sorted T cell fraction (not recorded which). The receptors were gathered from a human donor who was either an allogeneic HSCT recipient or a stem cell or donor lymphocyte infusion donor (not recorded which). It is not recorded whose cells these are; they may come from a transplant donor.

There are many counts of this clonotype. The V and J genes are TRBV19 and TRBJ1-2; tentative D call: TRBD1 (6 bases). The length of the CDR3 is 15 residues. The germline V gene encodes CDR1 LNHDA and CDR2 SQIVND (reference sequence). V lost 5 bases and J lost 4, with 17 bases in between. DNA of the CDR3: TGTGCCAGTAGTTCAACGGGACACAAAACCTATGGCTACACCTTC. Amino acid sequence: CASSSTGHKTYGYTF.

The chain joins TRBV9 to TRBJ1-2; D possibly corresponds to TRBD1 (5 bases). Trimming stripped 4 bases from V and 7 bases from J, with 23 bases between. The CDR3 is 16 residues long. CDR1 and CDR2 (germline): SGDLS, YYNGEE. CDR3 coding DNA: TGTGCCAGCAGCCTTGAGAAGACAGTCTACAGGTTTGGCTACACCTTC. Amino acids: CASSLEKTVYRFGYTF.

The rearrangement links TRBV23-1 to TRBJ2-2; D might be TRBD1 (5 bases). TRBV23-1 falls under the ORF class, with uncertain function. V was clipped by 0 bases and J by 1 base, with 12 bases between them. CDR3 length equals 17 residues. The CDR3 bases are TGCGCCAGCAGTCAATCCCACAGGAGAGGGAACACCGGGGAGCTGTTTTTT. Translated: CASSQSHRRGNTGELFF.

This clonotype was counted only a few times. V usage is TRBV18 and J usage is TRBJ2-1; 12 nucleotides match TRBD2. This CDR3 is built from 15 residues. The J segment lost 10 bases and the V segment lost 6 bases, leaving 10 bases of the junction unmatched. Germline V gives CDR1 KGHSH, CDR2 LQKENI. The CDR3 sequence is CASSYGLAGPLEQFF. Here the CDR3 DNA reads TGTGCCAGCTCTTACGGACTAGCGGGGCCCCTCGAGCAGTTCTTC. The full variable domain, completed using reference TRBV18 and TRBJ2-1, is NAGVMQNPRHLVRRRGQEARLRCSPMKGHSHVYWYRQLPEEGLKFMVYLQKENIIDESGMPKERFSAEFPKEGPSILRIQQVVRGDSAAYFCASSYGLAGPLEQFFGPGTRLTVL.

The table lists this clonotype with many counts. This sequence joins TRBV3-1 and TRBJ1-6; D gene unclear. Germline-derived CDR1 and CDR2 are LGHDT and YNNKEL (reference sequence). Deletions cut 4 bases from V and 3 bases from J, with 16 bases between. This CDR3 has 17 residues. The CDR3 sequence is CASSRPGRRNYNSPLHF. The CDR3 DNA sequence: TGTGCCAGCAGCCGACCGGGGAGGAGGAACTATAATTCACCCCTCCACTTT.

The CDR3 nucleotides read TGCGCCAGCAGCTTGGTTGGAGGGGGGAACACTGAAGCTTTCTTT. It is translated as CASSLVGGGNTEAFF. The rearrangement joins TRBV5-1 to TRBJ1-1, with D perhaps matching TRBD1 (6 bases). Looked up from germline, CDR1 is SGHRS and CDR2 is YFSETQ. The CDR3 contains 15 residues. Trimming took 0 bases from V and 1 from J, leaving 10 bases between them. Together with reference TRBV5-1 and TRBJ1-1, the CDR3 gives the full variable domain: KAGVTQTPRYLIKTRGQQVTLSCSPISGHRSVSWYQQTPGQGLQFLFEYFSETQRNKGNFPGRFSGRQFSNSRSEMNVSTLELGDSALYLCASSLVGGGNTEAFFGQGTRLTVV.

This clonotype was observed a handful of times. The V call is TRBV15, the J call TRBJ1-2; 7 positions match TRBD1. Germline V CDR1 and CDR2: LNHNV, YYDKDF (reference sequence). The CDR3 has 14 residues. With 1 base clipped from V and 5 bases from J, the junction kept 4 bases outside the gene matches. The CDR3 spells CATSRARDSYGYTF. The CDR3 DNA sequence: TGTGCCACCAGCAGAGCCCGGGACAGTTATGGCTACACCTTC.

This clonotype appeared a few times. The chain employs TRBV20-1 and TRBJ1-1; D perhaps matches TRBD1 (6 bases). Looked up from germline, CDR1 is DFQATT and CDR2 is SNEGSKA (reference sequence). The length of the CDR3 is 14 residues. Trimming cost V 0 bases and J 4 bases, with 12 bases left between them. CDR3: CSARERGLGTEAFF. The CDR3 bases are TGCAGTGCTAGAGAGCGGGGGCTGGGCACTGAAGCTTTCTTT.

This clonotype was observed at least ten times. The chain joins TRBV18 to TRBJ2-3; D is unclear. Germline CDR1 is KGHSH and CDR2 is LQKENI. The CDR3 has 12 residues. V was trimmed by 6 bases and J by 6 bases, leaving 10 bases between them. Here the CDR3 DNA reads TGTGCCAGCTCGTGGGCCACCGATACGCAGTATTTT. This sequence encodes CASSWATDTQYF. Using reference TRBV18 and TRBJ2-3 for the parts outside the CDR3, the full variable domain is NAGVMQNPRHLVRRRGQEARLRCSPMKGHSHVYWYRQLPEEGLKFMVYLQKENIIDESGMPKERFSAEFPKEGPSILRIQQVVRGDSAAYFCASSWATDTQYFGPGTRLTVL.

This chain uses TRBV20-1 with TRBJ1-3, with D unresolved. Trimming cost V 3 bases and J 0 bases, with 15 bases left between them. The CDR3 loop spans 16 amino acids. CDR1 DFQATT and CDR2 SNEGSKA come from the germline V gene (reference sequence). CDR3 coding DNA: TGCAGTGCTAGTCAAGTGGGGTTCGGCTCTGGAAACACCATATATTTT. Protein: CSASQVGFGSGNTIYF.

The table lists this clonotype with many counts. V gene TRBV2 combines with J gene TRBJ2-1, with TRBD2 matching 8 bases. Germline V gives CDR1 SNHLY, CDR2 FYNNEI. The CDR3 runs 13 residues. V lost 7 bases and J lost 5; bases outside the gene matches: 4. The CDR3 region is CASKLAENNEQFF. Written as DNA, the CDR3 is TGTGCCAGCAAACTAGCGGAGAACAATGAGCAGTTCTTC.

The sample holds a few counts of this clonotype. The rearrangement uses TRBV20-1 and TRBJ2-7; perhaps TRBD2 as D (5 bases). Germline V CDR1 and CDR2: DFQATT, SNEGSKA (reference sequence). This CDR3 comprises 15 residues. V lost 4 bases, J lost 4 bases, and 20 bases lay in between. The CDR3 DNA reads TGCAGTGCTACCGAGAGGGTAACGGGGATTTACGAGCAGTACTTC. This sequence encodes CSATERVTGIYEQYF.

This clonotype has ten or more counts. V is TRBV7-8 and J is TRBJ1-5; TRBD1 matches at 10 bases. Germline V CDR1 and CDR2: SGHVS, FQNEAQ. The CDR3 is made up of 19 amino acids. The ends lost 2 bases at V and 0 bases at J; junction bases unmatched: 10. The CDR3 DNA follows: TGTGCCAGCAGCTTACGCGGAGGACAGGGGGTTTATAGCAATCAGCCCCAGCATTTT. Encoded protein: CASSLRGGQGVYSNQPQHF.

This clonotype was seen many times. The chain uses TRBV20-1 and TRBJ1-1; no clear D gene. The germline gives CDR1 DFQATT, CDR2 SNEGSKA (reference sequence). The CDR3 is 11 amino acids. Between the trimmed V and J ends, which lost 0 bases and 8 bases, there was a span of 7 bases. CDR3 sequence (DNA): TGCAGTGCTAGAGATAATCCCGAAGCTTTCTTT. Protein product: CSARDNPEAFF.

This rearrangement joins TRBV19 to TRBJ1-5; D is undetermined. Germline CDR1 reads LNHDA; CDR2 reads SQIVND (reference sequence). V gave up 3 bases and J gave up 4 bases, with 13 bases separating them. The CDR3 loop spans 15 amino acids. The CDR3 bases are TGTGCCAGTAGTATTCTCCTTAGACTAAATCAGCCCCAGCATTTT. Encoded protein: CASSILLRLNQPQHF.

This clonotype was seen only a few times. J is TRBJ1-5 and V is TRBV30; no clear D. Germline CDR1 GTSNPN, CDR2 SVGIG (reference sequence). This CDR3 has 15 residues. The germline V and J ends were trimmed by 0 bases and 0 bases, with 9 bases remaining between them. CDR3: CAWSVESGSNQPQHF. In DNA form, the CDR3 reads TGTGCCTGGAGTGTTGAAAGTGGTAGCAATCAGCCCCAGCATTTT.

The table lists this clonotype with a few counts. The V and J genes are TRBV18 and TRBJ2-6; 7 bases align to TRBD1. CDR3 size: 16 residues. V was clipped by 5 bases and J by 0 bases; unmatched bases: 4. Germline V gene lookup returns CDR1 KGHSH and CDR2 LQKENI. The CDR3 coding sequence is TGTGCCAGCTCAAGGGGGCAGGACTCTGGGGCCAACGTCCTGACTTTC. As protein: CASSRGQDSGANVLTF.

This clonotype was recorded many times. The chain couples TRBV10-3 to TRBJ1-5; D might be TRBD1 (5 bases). The germline gives CDR1 ENHRY, CDR2 SYGVKD. The CDR3 is 18 residues long. V dropped 0 bases and J dropped 4 bases, with 19 bases sitting between them. The CDR3 region is CAISESMGGRRENQPQHF. The DNA for the CDR3 is TGTGCCATCAGTGAGTCGATGGGGGGACGACGGGAGAATCAGCCCCAGCATTTT.

Many counts were recorded for this clonotype. V is TRBV4-1 and J is TRBJ2-2; 7 nucleotides align to TRBD2. Germline assignment: CDR1 MGHRA and CDR2 YSYEKL. J was trimmed by 4 bases and V by 4 bases; bases with no gene match: 12. This CDR3 is built from 17 residues. CDR3 amino acids: CASSRDYRLESTGELFF. As DNA, the CDR3 is TGCGCCAGCAGCCGGGACTATCGACTAGAAAGCACCGGGGAGCTGTTTTTT.